These T cell receptor beta chains were read from a single sample in a study of T cell responses to AZD1222 COVID-19 vaccine. The assay was immunoSEQ multiplex PCR, and TCRdb's table has in-frame clones only and misses some. The sample shows 200,000 to 300,000 clones, over 85% of them seen only once. The input for sequencing was peripheral blood, taken on day 0 of AZD1222 vaccination. These receptors were taken from an adult in good health. Both conserved end residues are part of each CDR3. D genes are given only for firm matches. Clone sizes are given selectively: once, few, many, or a class where the clone is expanded.

-	TRBJ1-1	-	TRBV5-6	TGTGCCAGCAGCTTTCAGGCGGTAAACACTGAAGCTTTCTTT	CASSFQAVNTEAFF
-	TRBJ2-7	TRBD1	TRBV7-2	TGTGCCAGCAGCTTAAATTTAGGGGGCGCAAGTTCCGAGCAGTACTTC	CASSLNLGGASSEQYF
once	TRBJ1-2	-	TRBV28	TGTGCCAGCAGTCCACTCAGGGGCTACACCTTC	CASSPLRGYTF
once	TRBJ1-3	-	TRBV28	TGTGCCAGCAGTTTCCACAGTCTCGGAAACACCATATATTTT	CASSFHSLGNTIYF
-	TRBJ2-4	-	TRBV29-1	TGCAGCGTTGTGGGGGGACTCATTCAGTACTTC	CSVVGGLIQYF
-	TRBJ2-7	TRBD2	TRBV19	TGTGCCAGTAGTCGAATAGCGGGAGGCCCCTACGAGCAGTACTTC	CASSRIAGGPYEQYF
-	TRBJ2-7	-	TRBV5-1	TGCGCCAGCAGCTTGCAGGTAGGATTATACTACGAGCAGTACTTC	CASSLQVGLYYEQYF
once	TRBJ2-7	-	TRBV7-2	TGTGCCAGCAGCTTAGCGAATAGCGTGAGCTCCTACGAGCAGTACTTC	CASSLANSVSSYEQYF
-	TRBJ1-2	TRBD1	TRBV2	TGTGCCAGCAGTGATGGGGGCAGGGGGTCCCGACGTAACTATGGCTACACCTTC	CASSDGGRGSRRNYGYTF
-	TRBJ1-1	-	TRBV7-9	TGTGCCAGCAGCAACGGGGGCACTGAAGCTTTCTTT	CASSNGGTEAFF
-	TRBJ2-3	-	TRBV29-1	TGCAGCGCCCCCCCCGGTGGCACAGATACGCAGTATTTT	CSAPPGGTDTQYF
-	TRBJ2-2	-	TRBV3-1/TRBV3-2	TGTGCCAGCAGCCAATTAGTTGGGGAGCTGTTTTTT	CASSQLVGELFF
-	TRBJ2-7	-	TRBV6-1	TGTGCCAGCAGTGAAGCCCCCGGGGACACCTCCTACGAGCAGTACTTC	CASSEAPGDTSYEQYF
-	TRBJ2-1	-	TRBV27	TGTGCCAGCAGTTTCATCGGGAGATACAATGAGCAGTTCTTC	CASSFIGRYNEQFF
-	TRBJ1-6	-	TRBV7-9	TGTGCCAGCCGGGCCTCGAGTTCACCCCTCCACTTT	CASRASSSPLHF
-	TRBJ2-2	-	TRBV2	TGTGCCAGCAGTGAGAGACCCGGGGAGCTGTTTTTT	CASSERPGELFF
-	TRBJ1-2	-	TRBV7-9	TGTGCCAGCAGCCTGGGTGAGACAGACAAGTATGGCTACACCTTC	CASSLGETDKYGYTF
-	TRBJ2-3	TRBD2	TRBV5-1	TGCGCCAGCAGCCGACTAGCCGGGAGCACAGATACGCAGTATTTT	CASSRLAGSTDTQYF
-	TRBJ2-1	TRBD1	TRBV2	TGTGCCAGCAGTGAACGGACAGGCTACAATGAGCAGTTCTTC	CASSERTGYNEQFF
-	TRBJ1-2	-	TRBV27	TGTGCCGCCTGGAGCAGGGAGCACTATGGCTACACCTTC	CAAWSREHYGYTF
-	TRBJ2-7	-	TRBV12-3/TRBV12-4	TGTGCCAGCAGTCCTGAAGTCTACGAGCAGTACTTC	CASSPEVYEQYF
-	TRBJ1-2	-	TRBV29-1	TGCAGCGTTGGGGAGGGTGCCGGCTACACCTTC	CSVGEGAGYTF
-	TRBJ2-7	-	TRBV28	TGTGCCAGCAGTTTATCCGGCTACGAGCAGTACTTC	CASSLSGYEQYF
-	TRBJ2-1	-	TRBV29-1	TGCAGCGTTGAAGCTAGGGGGGAGTCCTACAATGAGCAGTTCTTC	CSVEARGESYNEQFF
-	TRBJ1-1	-	TRBV7-3	TGTGCCAGCAGCCCGTACGGGGGTCGGGAGAACACTGAAGCTTTCTTT	CASSPYGGRENTEAFF
-	TRBJ1-5	-	TRBV20-1	TGCAGTGCTAGTGCGGGGATACAGCCCCAGCATTTT	CSASAGIQPQHF
few	TRBJ1-2	-	TRBV19	TGTGCCAGTAGTATAGGGCACCAACCGGACTATGGCTACACCTTC	CASSIGHQPDYGYTF
-	TRBJ2-2	TRBD1	TRBV7-2	TGTGCCAGCAGCCCCCGGGACAGGCTTCTTTCCGGGGAGCTGTTTTTT	CASSPRDRLLSGELFF
-	TRBJ1-1	-	TRBV7-9	TGTGCCAGCAGCTTAGGCGGCAGAATGGGGAACACTGAAGCTTTCTTT	CASSLGGRMGNTEAFF
-	TRBJ1-1	-	TRBV14	TGTGCCAGCAGCCAAGACAAGGGAGTGAACACTGAAGCTTTCTTT	CASSQDKGVNTEAFF
-	TRBJ1-4	-	TRBV7-9	TGTGCCAGCAGCCTTCCGGGGTTTAATGAAAAACTGTTTTTT	CASSLPGFNEKLFF